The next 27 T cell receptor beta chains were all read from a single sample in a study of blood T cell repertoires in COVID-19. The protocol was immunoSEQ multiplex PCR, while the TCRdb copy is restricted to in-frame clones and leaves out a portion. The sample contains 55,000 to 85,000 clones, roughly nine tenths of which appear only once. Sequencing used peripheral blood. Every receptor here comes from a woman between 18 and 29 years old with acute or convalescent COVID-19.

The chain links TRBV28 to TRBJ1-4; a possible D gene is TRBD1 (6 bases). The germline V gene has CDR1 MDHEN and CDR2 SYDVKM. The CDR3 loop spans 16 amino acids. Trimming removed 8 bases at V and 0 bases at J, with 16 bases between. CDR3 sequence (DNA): TGTGCCAGCGGTGGACAGTTCCATGCAACTAATGAAAAACTGTTTTTT. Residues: CASGGQFHATNEKLFF.

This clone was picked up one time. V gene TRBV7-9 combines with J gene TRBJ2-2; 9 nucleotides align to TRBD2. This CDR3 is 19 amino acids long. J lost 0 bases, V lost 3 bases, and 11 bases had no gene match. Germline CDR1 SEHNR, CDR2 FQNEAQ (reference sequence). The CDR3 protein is CASSFSRLAGRANTGELFF. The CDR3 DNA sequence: TGTGCCAGCAGCTTCAGCCGGCTAGCGGGACGAGCGAACACCGGGGAGCTGTTTTTT.

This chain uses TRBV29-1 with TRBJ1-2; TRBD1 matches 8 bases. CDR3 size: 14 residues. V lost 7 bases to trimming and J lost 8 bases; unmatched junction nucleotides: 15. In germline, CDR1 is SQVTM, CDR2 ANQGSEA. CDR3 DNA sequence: TGCAGCGCATATCACAGGGGGAAAAATTCCGGCTACACCTTC. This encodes CSAYHRGKNSGYTF. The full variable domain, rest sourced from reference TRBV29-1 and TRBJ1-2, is SAVISQKPSRDICQRGTSLTIQCQVDSQVTMMFWYRQQPGQSLTLIATANQGSEATYESGFVIDKFPISRPNLTFSTLTVSNMSPEDSSIYLCSAYHRGKNSGYTFGSGTRLTVV.

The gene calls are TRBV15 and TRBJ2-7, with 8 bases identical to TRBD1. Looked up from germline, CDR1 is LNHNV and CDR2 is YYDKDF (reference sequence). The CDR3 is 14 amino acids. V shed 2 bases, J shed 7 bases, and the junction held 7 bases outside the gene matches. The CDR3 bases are TGTGCCACCAGCAGAAATCTACAGGGGGAGGAGCAGTACTTC. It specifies CATSRNLQGEEQYF.

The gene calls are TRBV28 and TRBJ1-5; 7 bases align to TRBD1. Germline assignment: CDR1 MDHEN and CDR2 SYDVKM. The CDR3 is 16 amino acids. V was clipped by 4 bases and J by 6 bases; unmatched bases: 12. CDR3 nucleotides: TGTGCCAGCAGTTCCACCGAGGGGGCACGGATTCAGCCCCAGCATTTT. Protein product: CASSSTEGARIQPQHF.

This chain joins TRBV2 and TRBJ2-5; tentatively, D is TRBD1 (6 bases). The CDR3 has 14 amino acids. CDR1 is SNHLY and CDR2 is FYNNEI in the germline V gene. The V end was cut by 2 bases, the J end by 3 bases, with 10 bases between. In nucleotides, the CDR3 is TGTGCCAGCAGTGAACGGCAGGGGAAAGAGACCCAGTACTTC. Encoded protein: CASSERQGKETQYF.

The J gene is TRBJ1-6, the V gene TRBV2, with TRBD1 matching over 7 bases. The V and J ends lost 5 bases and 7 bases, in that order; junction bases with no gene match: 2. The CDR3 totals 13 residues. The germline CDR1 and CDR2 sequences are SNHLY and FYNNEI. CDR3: CASSRTGNSPLHF. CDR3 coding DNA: TGTGCCAGCAGTAGGACAGGAAATTCACCCCTCCACTTT.

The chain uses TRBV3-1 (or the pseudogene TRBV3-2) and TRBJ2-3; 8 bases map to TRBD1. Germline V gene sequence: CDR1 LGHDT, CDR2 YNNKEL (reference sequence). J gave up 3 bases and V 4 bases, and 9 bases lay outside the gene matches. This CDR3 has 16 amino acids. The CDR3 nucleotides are TGTGCCAGCAGCCCTCTCCGACAGGGGAGGACAGATACGCAGTATTTT. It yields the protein CASSPLRQGRTDTQYF.

The chain's CDR3 is CASSQVFRGPGDRRTDTQYF. CDR3 nucleotide sequence: TGTGCCAGCAGCCAAGTCTTCCGAGGACCGGGGGACCGGCGCACAGATACGCAGTATTTT. The rearrangement uses TRBV3-1 (or the pseudogene TRBV3-2) and TRBJ2-3; tentative D call: TRBD2 (6 bases). Germline CDR1 reads LGHDT; CDR2 reads YNNKEL (reference sequence). Trimming took off 1 base at V and 1 base at J, with 24 bases between the two ends. The CDR3 runs 20 residues.

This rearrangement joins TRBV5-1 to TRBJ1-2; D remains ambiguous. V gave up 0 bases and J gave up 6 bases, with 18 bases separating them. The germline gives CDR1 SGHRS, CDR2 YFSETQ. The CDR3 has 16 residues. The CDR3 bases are TGCGCCAGCAGCTTGGCTGGGAGTGCAGGTCTTGATGGCTACACCTTC. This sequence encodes CASSLAGSAGLDGYTF. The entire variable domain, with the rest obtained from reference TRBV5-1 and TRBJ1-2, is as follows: KAGVTQTPRYLIKTRGQQVTLSCSPISGHRSVSWYQQTPGQGLQFLFEYFSETQRNKGNFPGRFSGRQFSNSRSEMNVSTLELGDSALYLCASSLAGSAGLDGYTFGSGTRLTVV.

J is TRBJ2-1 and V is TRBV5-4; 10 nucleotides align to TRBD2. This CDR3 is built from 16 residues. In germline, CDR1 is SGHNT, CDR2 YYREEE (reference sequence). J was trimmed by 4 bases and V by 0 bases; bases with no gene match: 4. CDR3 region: CASSLAPSGSYNEQFF. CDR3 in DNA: TGTGCCAGCAGCTTGGCGCCTAGCGGGAGTTACAATGAGCAGTTCTTC.

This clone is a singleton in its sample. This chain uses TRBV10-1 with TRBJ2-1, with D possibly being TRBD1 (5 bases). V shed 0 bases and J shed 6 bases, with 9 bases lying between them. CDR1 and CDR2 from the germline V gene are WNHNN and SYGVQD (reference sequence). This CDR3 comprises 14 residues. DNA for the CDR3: TGCGCCAGCAGTGAGTCCGCAGGGCCCAATGAGCAGTTCTTC. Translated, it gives CASSESAGPNEQFF.

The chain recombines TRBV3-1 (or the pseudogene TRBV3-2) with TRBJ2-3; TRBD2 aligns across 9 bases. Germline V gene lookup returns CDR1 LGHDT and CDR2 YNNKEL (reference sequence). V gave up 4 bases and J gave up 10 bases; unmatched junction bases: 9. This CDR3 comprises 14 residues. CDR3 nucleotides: TGTGCCAGCAGCCCTAGCGGGAAGGAGATCGCGCAGTATTTT. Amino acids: CASSPSGKEIAQYF.

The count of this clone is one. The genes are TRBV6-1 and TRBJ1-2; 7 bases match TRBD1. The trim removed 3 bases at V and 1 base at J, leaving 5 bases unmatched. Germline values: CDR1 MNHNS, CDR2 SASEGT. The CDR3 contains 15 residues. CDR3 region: CASSEASGGNYGYTF. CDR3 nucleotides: TGTGCCAGCAGTGAGGCGTCAGGGGGTAACTATGGCTACACCTTC.

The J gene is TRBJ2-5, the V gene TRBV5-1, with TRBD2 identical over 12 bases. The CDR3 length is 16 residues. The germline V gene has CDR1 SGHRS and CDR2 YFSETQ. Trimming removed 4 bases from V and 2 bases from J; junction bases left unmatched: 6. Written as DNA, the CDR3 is TGCGCCAGCAGCCCAAGGCTAGCGGGGGGGCAAGAGACCCAGTACTTC. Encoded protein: CASSPRLAGGQETQYF.

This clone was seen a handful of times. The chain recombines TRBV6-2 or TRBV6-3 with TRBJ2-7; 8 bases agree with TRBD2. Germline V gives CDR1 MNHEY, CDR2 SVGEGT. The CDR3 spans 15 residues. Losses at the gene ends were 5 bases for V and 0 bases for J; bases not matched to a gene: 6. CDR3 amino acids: CASSRLAQSSYEQYF. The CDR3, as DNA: TGTGCCAGCAGTCGACTAGCGCAGAGCTCCTACGAGCAGTACTTC.

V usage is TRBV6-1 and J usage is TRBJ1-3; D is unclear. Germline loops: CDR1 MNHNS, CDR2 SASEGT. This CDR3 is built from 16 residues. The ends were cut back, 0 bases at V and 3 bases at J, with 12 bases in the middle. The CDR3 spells CASSEASGPYGNTIYF. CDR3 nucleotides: TGTGCCAGCAGTGAAGCCTCTGGGCCCTATGGAAACACCATATATTTT.

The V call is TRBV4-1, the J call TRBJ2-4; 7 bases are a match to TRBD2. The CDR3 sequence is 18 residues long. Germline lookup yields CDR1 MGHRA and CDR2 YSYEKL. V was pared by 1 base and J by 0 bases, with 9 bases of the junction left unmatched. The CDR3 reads CASSQAPPAGAAKNIQYF. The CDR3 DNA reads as TGCGCCAGCAGCCAAGCCCCCCCGGCGGGAGCAGCCAAAAACATTCAGTACTTC.

CDR3 coding DNA: TGTGCCAGCAAAGGGGGGGGTGGTGCTGGCTACACCTTC. Translation gives CASKGGGGAGYTF. The chain employs TRBV28 and TRBJ1-2, with TRBD1 as a possible D gene (6 bases). The CDR3 runs to 13 residues. Trimming stripped 7 bases from V and 7 bases from J, with 16 bases between. CDR1 MDHEN and CDR2 SYDVKM come from the germline V gene.

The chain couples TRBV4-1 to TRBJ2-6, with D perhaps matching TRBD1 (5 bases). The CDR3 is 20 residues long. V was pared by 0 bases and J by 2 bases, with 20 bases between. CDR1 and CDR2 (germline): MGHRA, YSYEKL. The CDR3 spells CASSQERRAGYGPGANVLTF. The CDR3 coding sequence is TGCGCCAGCAGCCAAGAGCGTCGGGCAGGGTATGGCCCTGGGGCCAACGTCCTGACTTTC.

The CDR3: CASSLVGTVGLAGADTQYF. CDR3 bases: TGTGCCAGCAGTTTGGTTGGGACAGTCGGACTAGCGGGGGCAGATACGCAGTATTTT. This rearrangement joins TRBV28 to TRBJ2-3; 13 bases agree with TRBD2. The V gene's germline CDR1 is MDHEN and CDR2 SYDVKM. Unmatched junction bases numbered 13, after V lost 3 bases and J lost 4 bases. The CDR3 is made up of 19 amino acids.

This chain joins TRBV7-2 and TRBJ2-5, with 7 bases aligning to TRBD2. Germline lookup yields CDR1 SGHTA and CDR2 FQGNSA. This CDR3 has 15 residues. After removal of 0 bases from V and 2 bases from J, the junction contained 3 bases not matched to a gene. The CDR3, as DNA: TGTGCCAGCAGCTTAGCCCGAGCGGGACAAGAGACCCAGTACTTC. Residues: CASSLARAGQETQYF.

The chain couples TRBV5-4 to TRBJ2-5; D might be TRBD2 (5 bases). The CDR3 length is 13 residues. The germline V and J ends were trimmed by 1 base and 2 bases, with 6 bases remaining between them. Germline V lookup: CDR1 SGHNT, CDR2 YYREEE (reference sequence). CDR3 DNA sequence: TGTGCCAGCAGCTTGCGGGGACAAGAGACCCAGTACTTC. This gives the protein CASSLRGQETQYF.

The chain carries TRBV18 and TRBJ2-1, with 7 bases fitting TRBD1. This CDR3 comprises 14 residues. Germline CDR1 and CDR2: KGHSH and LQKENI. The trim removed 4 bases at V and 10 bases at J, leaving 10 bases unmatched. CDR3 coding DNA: TGTGCCAGCTCACTCAATCTCGACAGGGCCGAGCAGTTCTTC. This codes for CASSLNLDRAEQFF.

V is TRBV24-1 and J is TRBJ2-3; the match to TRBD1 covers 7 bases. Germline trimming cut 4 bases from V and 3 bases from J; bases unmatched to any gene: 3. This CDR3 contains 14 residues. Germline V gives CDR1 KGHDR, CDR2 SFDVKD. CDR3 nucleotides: TGTGCCACCAGTGAGGGACAGCCGACAGATACGCAGTATTTT. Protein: CATSEGQPTDTQYF.

The CDR3: CASSPIRKRLAPMIYTQYF. CDR3 coding DNA: TGCGCCAGCAGCCCCATTAGAAAGAGACTAGCGCCGATGATTTATACGCAGTATTTT. The V gene is TRBV10-1, the J gene TRBJ2-3; TRBD2 agrees at 8 bases. Germline V gene data show CDR1 as WNHNN and CDR2 as SYGVQD (reference sequence). This CDR3 has 19 amino acids. V trimming: 6 bases; J trimming: 7 bases; junction bases outside the gene matches: 24.

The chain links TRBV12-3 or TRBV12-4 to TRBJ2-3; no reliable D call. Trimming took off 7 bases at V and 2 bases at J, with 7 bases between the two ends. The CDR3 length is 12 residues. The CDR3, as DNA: TGTGCCAGCAAGTCTACCACAGATACGCAGTATTTT. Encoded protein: CASKSTTDTQYF.